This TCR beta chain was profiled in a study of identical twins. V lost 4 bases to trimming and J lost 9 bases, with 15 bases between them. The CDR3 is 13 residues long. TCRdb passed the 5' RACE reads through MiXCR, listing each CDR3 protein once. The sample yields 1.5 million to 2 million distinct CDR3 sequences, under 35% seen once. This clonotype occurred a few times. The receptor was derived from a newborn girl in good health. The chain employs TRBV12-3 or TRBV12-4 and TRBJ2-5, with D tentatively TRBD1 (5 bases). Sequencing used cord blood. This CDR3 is CASSWAGPEAQYF. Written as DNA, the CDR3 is TGTGCCAGCAGTTGGGCAGGGCCCGAGGCCCAGTACTTC.